What follows is one T cell receptor beta chain and its context. Its specificity is unknown. Germline values: CDR1 LNHDA, CDR2 SQIVND (reference sequence). Trimming took 3 bases from V and 4 from J; bases not matched to a gene: 7. The CDR3 length is 15 residues. The sequenced template was cDNA made from the entire isolated RNA. Profiled with immunoSEQ multiplex PCR; TCRdb holds only in-frame clones, not every one. The sample includes about 180,000 clones, around 13% of them seen just once. This record belongs to a study of beta chain features in type 1 diabetes. Overall study: Healthy donors and patients showed comparable age, gender and cell yields.

Study-level findings and limits: TCRB CDR3 length was moderately but significantly reduced in all four CD4+ subsets of Type 1 diabetes patients. In the patient group, naive, central memory and Treg TCRB repertoires seemed more alike than in the healthy donor group.

The receptor's source is a young woman in good health. J is TRBJ1-1 and V is TRBV19, with 8 bases identical to TRBD1. The material sequenced was central memory CD4+ T cells from blood. The CDR3 is CASSIRGRFGTEAFF. CDR3 sequence (DNA): TGTGCCAGTAGTATCAGGGGGCGGTTCGGCACTGAAGCTTTCTTT.